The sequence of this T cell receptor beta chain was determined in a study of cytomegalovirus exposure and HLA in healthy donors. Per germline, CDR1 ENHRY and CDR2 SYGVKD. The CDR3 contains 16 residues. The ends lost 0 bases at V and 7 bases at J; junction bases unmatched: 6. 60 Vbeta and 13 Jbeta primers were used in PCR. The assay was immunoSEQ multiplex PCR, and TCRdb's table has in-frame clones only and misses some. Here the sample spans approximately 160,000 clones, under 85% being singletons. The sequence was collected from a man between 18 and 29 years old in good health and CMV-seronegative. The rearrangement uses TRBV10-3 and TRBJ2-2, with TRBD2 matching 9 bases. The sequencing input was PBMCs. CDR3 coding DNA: TGTGCCATCAGTGAGTCCCAGCGGGGGGCCGACGGGGAGCTGTTTTTT. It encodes CAISESQRGADGELFF.